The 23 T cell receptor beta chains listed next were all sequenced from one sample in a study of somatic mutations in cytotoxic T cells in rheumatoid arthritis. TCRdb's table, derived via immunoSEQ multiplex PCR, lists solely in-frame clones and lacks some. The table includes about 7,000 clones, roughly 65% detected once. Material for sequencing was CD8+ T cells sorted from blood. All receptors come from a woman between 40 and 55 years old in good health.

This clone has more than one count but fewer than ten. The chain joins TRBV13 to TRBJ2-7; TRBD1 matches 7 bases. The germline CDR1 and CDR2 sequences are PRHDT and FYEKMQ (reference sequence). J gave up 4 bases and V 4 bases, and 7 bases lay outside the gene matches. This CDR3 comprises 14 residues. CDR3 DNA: TGTGCCAGCAGCTCTAGGGGGCTCGGGTACGAGCAGTACTTC. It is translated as CASSSRGLGYEQYF. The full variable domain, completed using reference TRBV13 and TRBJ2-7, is AAGVIQSPRHLIKEKRETATLKCYPIPRHDTVYWYQQGPGQDPQFLISFYEKMQSDKGSIPDRFSAQQFSDYHSELNMSSLELGDSALYFCASSSRGLGYEQYFGPGTRLTVT.

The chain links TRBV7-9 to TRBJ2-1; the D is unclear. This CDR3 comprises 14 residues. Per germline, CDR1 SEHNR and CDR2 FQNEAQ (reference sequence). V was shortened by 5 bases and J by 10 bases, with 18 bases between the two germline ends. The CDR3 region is CASSLTPAAPEQFF. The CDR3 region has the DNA TGTGCCAGCAGCCTTACTCCTGCCGCCCCCGAGCAGTTCTTC.

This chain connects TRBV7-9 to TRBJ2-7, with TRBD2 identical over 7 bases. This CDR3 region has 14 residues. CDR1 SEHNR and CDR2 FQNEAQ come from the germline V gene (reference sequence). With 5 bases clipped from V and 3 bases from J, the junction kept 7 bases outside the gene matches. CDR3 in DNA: TGTGCCAGCAGCCGCAGAGGGAGGGTCTACGAGCAGTACTTC. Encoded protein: CASSRRGRVYEQYF.

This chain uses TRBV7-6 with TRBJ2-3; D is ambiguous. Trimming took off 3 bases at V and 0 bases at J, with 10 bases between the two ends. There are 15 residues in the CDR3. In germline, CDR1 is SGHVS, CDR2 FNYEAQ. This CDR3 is CASSFSGSSTDTQYF. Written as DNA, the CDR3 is TGTGCCAGCAGCTTCTCGGGCTCCAGCACAGATACGCAGTATTTT. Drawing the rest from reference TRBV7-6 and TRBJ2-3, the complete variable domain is GAGVSQSPRYKVTKRGQDVALRCDPISGHVSLYWYRQALGQGPEFLTYFNYEAQQDKSGLPNDRFSAERPEGSISTLTIQRTEQRDSAMYRCASSFSGSSTDTQYFGPGTRLTVL.

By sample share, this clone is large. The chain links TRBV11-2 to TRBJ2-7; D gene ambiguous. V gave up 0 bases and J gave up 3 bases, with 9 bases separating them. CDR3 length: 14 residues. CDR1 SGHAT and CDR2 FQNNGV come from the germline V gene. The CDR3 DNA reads TGTGCCAGCAGCTTAGACGGCAGACTCTACGAGCAGTACTTC. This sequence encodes CASSLDGRLYEQYF.

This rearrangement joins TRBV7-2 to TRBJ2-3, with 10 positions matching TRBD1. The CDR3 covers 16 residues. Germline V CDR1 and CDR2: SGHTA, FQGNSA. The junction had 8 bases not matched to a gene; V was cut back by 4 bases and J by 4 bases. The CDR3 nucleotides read TGTGCCAGCAGCTCCGGACAGGGGGTTTCGGCAGATACGCAGTATTTT. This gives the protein CASSSGQGVSADTQYF.

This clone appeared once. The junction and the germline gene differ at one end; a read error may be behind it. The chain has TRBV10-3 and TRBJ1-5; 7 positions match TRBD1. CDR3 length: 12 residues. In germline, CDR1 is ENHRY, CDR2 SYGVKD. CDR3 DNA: TGTGCCAGCAGTTACAGGGGTCAGCCCCAGCATTTT. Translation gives CASSYRGQPQHF.

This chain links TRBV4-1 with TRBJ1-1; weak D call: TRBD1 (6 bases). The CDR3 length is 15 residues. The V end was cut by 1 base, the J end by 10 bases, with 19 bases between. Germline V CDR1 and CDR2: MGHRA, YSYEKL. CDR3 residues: CASSQAGGGAVGAFF. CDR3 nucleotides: TGCGCCAGCAGCCAAGCTGGTGGGGGCGCGGTGGGAGCTTTCTTT.

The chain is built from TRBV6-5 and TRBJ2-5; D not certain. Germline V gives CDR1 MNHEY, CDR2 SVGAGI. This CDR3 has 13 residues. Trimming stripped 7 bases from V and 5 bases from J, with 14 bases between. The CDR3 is CASTDVGGETQYF. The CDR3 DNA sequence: TGTGCCAGCACGGACGTGGGTGGGGAGACCCAGTACTTC.

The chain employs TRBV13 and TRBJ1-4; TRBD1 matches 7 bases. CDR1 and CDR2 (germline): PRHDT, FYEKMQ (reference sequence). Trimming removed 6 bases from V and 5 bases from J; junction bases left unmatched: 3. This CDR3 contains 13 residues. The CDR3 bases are TGTGCCAGCAGTATGGACAGGAATGAAAAACTGTTTTTT. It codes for CASSMDRNEKLFF.

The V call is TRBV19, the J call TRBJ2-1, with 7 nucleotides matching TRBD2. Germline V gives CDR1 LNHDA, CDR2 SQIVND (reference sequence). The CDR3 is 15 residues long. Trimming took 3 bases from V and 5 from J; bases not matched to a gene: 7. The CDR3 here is CASSIGAGADNEQFF. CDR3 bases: TGTGCCAGTAGTATCGGGGCGGGAGCGGACAATGAGCAGTTCTTC.

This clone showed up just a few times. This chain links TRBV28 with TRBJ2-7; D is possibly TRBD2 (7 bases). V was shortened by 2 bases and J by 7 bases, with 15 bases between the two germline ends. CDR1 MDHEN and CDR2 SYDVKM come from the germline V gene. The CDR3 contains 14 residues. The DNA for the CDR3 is TGTGCCAGCAGTTTACGGGCCGGGGGGCGAGAGCAGTACTTC. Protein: CASSLRAGGREQYF.

As DNA, the CDR3 is TGCGCCAGCAGAGCGGCAGGGTGGGAGTACGAGCAGTACTTC. Protein: CASRAAGWEYEQYF. The chain joins TRBV10-2 to TRBJ2-7; D may match TRBD1 or TRBD2 (5 bases each). Germline CDR1 WSHSY, CDR2 SAAADI. Trimming removed 6 bases at V and 4 bases at J, with 16 bases between. The CDR3 has 14 residues.

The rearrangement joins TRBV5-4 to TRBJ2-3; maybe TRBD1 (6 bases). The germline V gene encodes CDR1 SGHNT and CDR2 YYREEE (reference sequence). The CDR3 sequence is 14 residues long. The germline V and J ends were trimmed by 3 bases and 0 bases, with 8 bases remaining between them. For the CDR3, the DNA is TGTGCCAGCAGCTCCCAGGGGAGCACAGATACGCAGTATTTT. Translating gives CASSSQGSTDTQYF.

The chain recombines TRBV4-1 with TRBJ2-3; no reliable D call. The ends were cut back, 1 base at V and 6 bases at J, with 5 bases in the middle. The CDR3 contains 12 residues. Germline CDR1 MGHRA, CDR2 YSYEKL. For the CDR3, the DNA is TGCGCCAGCAGCCAAGGGGGTGATACGCAGTATTTT. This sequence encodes CASSQGGDTQYF.

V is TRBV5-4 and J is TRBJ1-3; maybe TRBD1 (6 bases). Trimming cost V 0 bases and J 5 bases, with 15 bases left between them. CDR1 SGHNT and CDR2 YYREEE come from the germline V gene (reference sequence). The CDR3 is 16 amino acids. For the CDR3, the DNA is TGTGCCAGCAGCTTGGCCGGCGGGGGGCAGAGAAACACCATATATTTT. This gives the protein CASSLAGGGQRNTIYF.

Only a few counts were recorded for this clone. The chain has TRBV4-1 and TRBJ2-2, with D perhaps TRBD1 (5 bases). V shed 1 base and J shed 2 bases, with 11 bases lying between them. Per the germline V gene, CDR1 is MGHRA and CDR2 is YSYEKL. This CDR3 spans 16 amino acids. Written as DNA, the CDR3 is TGCGCCAGCAGCCAAGTGGGGCAGGATAACACCGGGGAGCTGTTTTTT. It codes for CASSQVGQDNTGELFF.

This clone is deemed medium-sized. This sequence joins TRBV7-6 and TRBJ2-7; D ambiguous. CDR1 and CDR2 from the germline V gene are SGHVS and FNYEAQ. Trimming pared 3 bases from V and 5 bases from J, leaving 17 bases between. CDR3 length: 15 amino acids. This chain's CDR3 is CASSFNDQNVDEQYF. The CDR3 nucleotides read TGTGCCAGCAGCTTTAATGACCAGAATGTCGACGAGCAGTACTTC.

The CDR3 here is CASTFGTSGGELFF. Here the CDR3 DNA reads TGTGCCAGCACCTTTGGGACTAGCGGTGGGGAGCTGTTTTTT. This sequence joins TRBV6-5 and TRBJ2-2; 11 nucleotides line up with TRBD2. V gave up 7 bases and J gave up 8 bases; unmatched junction bases: 6. Looked up from germline, CDR1 is MNHEY and CDR2 is SVGAGI. The CDR3 extends over 14 amino acids.

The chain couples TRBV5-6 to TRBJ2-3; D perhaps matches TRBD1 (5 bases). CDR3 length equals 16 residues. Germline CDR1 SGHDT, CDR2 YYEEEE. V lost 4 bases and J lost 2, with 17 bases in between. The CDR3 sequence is CASSQDSLSVTDTQYF. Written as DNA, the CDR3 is TGTGCCAGCAGCCAAGACAGCCTAAGCGTCACAGATACGCAGTATTTT.

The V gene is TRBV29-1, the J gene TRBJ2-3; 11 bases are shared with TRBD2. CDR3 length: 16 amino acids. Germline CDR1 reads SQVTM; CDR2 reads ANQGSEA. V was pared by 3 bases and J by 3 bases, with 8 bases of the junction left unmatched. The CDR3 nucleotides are TGCAGCGTTGAGACGCCGACTAGCGGGGTAACAGATACGCAGTATTTT. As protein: CSVETPTSGVTDTQYF.

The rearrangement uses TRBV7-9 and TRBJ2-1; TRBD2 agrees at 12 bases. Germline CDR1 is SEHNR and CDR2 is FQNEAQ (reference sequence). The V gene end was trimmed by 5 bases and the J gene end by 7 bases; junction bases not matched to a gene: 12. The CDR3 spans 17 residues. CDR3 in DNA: TGTGCCAGCAGCCCCCCGTGGCTGGGGACTAGCGGGAATGAGCAGTTCTTC. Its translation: CASSPPWLGTSGNEQFF.

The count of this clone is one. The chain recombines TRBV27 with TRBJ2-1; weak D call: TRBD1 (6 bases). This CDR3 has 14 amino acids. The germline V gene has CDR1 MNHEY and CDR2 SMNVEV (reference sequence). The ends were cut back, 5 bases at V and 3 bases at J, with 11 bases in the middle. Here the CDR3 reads CASSQGPRYNEQFF. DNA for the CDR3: TGTGCCAGCAGTCAGGGGCCCCGCTACAATGAGCAGTTCTTC.